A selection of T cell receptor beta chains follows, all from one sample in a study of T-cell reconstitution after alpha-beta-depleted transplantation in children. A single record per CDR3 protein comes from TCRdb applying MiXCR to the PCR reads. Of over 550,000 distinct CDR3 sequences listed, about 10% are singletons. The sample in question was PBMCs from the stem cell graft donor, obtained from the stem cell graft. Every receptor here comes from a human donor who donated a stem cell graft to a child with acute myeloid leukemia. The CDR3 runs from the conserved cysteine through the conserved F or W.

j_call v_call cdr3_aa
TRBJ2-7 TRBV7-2 CASSFDRLSYEQYF
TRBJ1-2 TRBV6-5 CASSYTRTGEHYGYTF
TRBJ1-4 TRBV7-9 CASSLGGFGGEKLFF
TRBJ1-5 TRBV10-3 CAISESTGASSQPQHF
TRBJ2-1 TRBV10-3 CAISDPREGPYNEQFF
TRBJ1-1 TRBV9 CASSAPRGTVNTEAFF
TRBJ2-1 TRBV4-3 CASSLRLAGDHNEQFF
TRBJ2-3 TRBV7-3 CASSSDPSAAATDTQYF
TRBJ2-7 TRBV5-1 CASSRGTSGSYEQYF
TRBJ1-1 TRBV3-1 CASSQAGTGIEAFF
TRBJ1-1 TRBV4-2 CASSQDTGDPGEAFF
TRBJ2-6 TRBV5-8 CASSLWAGTGANVLTF
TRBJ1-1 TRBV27 CASSFGLGGLGTEAFF
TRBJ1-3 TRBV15 CATSRTGDGNTIYF
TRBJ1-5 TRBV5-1 CASSLGPSQPQHF
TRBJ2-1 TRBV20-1 CSARAGGSSYNEQFF
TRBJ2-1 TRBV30 CAWTPRGEAGNEQFF
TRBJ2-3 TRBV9 CASSTRDSRGADTQYF
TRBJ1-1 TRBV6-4 CASSEGMETTEAFF
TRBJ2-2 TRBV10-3 CAISERGSPTGELFF
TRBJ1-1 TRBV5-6 CASSRQGLMSEAFF
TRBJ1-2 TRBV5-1 CASSLVQYYGYTF
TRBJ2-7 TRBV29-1 CSVSGQVYYEQYF
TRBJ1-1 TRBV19 CASSLHRENTEAFF